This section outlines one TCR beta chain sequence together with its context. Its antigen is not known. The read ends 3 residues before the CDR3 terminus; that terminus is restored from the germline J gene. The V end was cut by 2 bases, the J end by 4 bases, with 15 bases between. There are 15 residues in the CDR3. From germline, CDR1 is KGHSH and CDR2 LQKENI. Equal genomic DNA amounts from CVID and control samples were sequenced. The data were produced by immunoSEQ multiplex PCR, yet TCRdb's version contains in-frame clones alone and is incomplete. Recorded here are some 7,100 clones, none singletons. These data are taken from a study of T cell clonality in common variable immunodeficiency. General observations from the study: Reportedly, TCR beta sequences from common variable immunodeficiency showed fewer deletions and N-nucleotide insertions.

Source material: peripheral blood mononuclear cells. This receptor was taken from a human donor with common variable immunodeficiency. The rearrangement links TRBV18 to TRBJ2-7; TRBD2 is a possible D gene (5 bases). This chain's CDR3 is CASSPNYNTGYEQYF. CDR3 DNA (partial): TGTGCCAGCTCACCAAACTACAACACGGGGTACGAG.